These 4 T cell receptor beta chains share one sample of origin, sequenced in a study of T cell responses to AZD1222 COVID-19 vaccine (dated by TCRdb to the early 2020s). The intended sense of this specimen's time point label: baseline before first vaccination. Library generation was performed with the immunoSEQ multiplex PCR assay. Imported from immuneACCESS, the table was reduced by TCRdb to in-frame sequences with V and J called. These copies leave out some clones; in studies compared against another copy, an unresolved V gene accounts for under half, and the cause of the remainder is not known. The sample data list over 150,000 clones, and around 90% of these were observed just once. Under 20% of the sample goes to the ten largest clones. Sequenced here: peripheral blood, sampled on day 0 of AZD1222 vaccination. The source is an adult in good health.

CDR3 nucleotides: TGTGCCTGGAGCCGAGGGGGACAGGGCAATCAGCCCCAGCATTTT. It yields the protein CAWSRGGQGNQPQHF. The chain combines TRBV30 with TRBJ1-5, with 8 bases lining up with TRBD1. CDR1 and CDR2 from the germline V gene are GTSNPN and SVGIG (reference sequence). V shed 3 bases and J 2 bases; nucleotides not matched to a gene: 6. CDR3 length: 15 residues.

This chain links TRBV3-1 (or the pseudogene TRBV3-2) with TRBJ2-7; tentatively, D is TRBD2 (6 bases). The CDR3 consists of 11 residues. Germline V gene sequence: CDR1 LGHDT, CDR2 YNNKEL (reference sequence). V was trimmed by 3 bases and J by 7 bases, leaving 7 bases between them. CDR3 in DNA: TGTGCCAGCAGCCAGGCGGGAGAGCAGTACTTC. Its protein is CASSQAGEQYF.

The chain recombines TRBV30 with TRBJ1-5; tentative D call: TRBD1 (5 bases). Deletions cut 0 bases from V and 0 bases from J, with 9 bases between. Germline V gene sequence: CDR1 GTSNPN, CDR2 SVGIG (reference sequence). The CDR3 is 15 residues long. The CDR3: CAWSVAGNSNQPQHF. DNA of the CDR3: TGTGCCTGGAGTGTGGCAGGGAATAGCAATCAGCCCCAGCATTTT.

This clone has a single count. The J gene is TRBJ1-6, the V gene TRBV20-1; D gene uncertain. Trimming left V 3 bases short and J 0 bases short, with 6 bases between. This CDR3 has 14 residues. Germline V CDR1 and CDR2: DFQATT, SNEGSKA (reference sequence). The CDR3 loop reads CSASYSSYNSPLHF. The CDR3 bases are TGCAGTGCTAGTTACAGCTCCTATAATTCACCCCTCCACTTT.